This TCR beta chain is from a study of shared clonotypes between healthy human individuals. About the research overall: Three CD4 naive, three CD4 memory, two CD8 naive and one CD8 memory plate were used per donor.

Every contributor of samples was a Caucasian grown-up residing in Nashville, Tennessee. Once extracted for a subset, genomic DNA was divided evenly among several immunoSEQ plates. Sorted-subset replicate PCRs used approximately 190 ng of genomic DNA. This amount corresponded to approximately 30,000 T cell genomes. TCRdb's table, derived via immunoSEQ multiplex PCR, lists solely in-frame clones and lacks some. The repertoire consists of some 790,000 clones, with about two thirds occurring once and the leading ten covering approximately 2%. The CDR3 contains 14 residues. V was shortened by 2 bases and J by 4 bases, with 11 bases between the two germline ends. Per germline, CDR1 MNHEY and CDR2 SMNVEV (reference sequence).

Sample: memory CD4+ T cells sorted from blood. Subset noted: CD45RA-negative fraction. The V call is TRBV27, the J call TRBJ1-2, with D hard to call. The sequence was obtained from a woman in her thirties in good health. The CDR3: CASSLRGGIYGYTF. Here the CDR3 DNA reads TGTGCCAGCAGTTTACGAGGAGGAATCTATGGCTACACCTTC.